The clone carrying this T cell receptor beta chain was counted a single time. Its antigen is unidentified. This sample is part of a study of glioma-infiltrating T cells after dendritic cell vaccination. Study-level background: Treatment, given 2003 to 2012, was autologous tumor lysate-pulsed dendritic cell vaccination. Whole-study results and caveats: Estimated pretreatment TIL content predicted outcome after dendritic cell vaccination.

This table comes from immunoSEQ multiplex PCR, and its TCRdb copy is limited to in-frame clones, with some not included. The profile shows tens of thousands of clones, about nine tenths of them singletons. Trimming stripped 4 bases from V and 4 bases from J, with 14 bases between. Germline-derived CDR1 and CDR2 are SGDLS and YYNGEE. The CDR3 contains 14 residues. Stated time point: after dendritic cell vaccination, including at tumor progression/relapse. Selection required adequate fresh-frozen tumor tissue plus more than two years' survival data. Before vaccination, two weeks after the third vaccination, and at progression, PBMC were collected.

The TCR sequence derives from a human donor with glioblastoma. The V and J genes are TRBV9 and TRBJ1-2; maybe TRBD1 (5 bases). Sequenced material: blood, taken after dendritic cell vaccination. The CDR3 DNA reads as TGTGCCAGCAGCCCGACGCGGGGGGGCTATGGCTACACCTTC. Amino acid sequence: CASSPTRGGYGYTF.